Following are 5 T cell receptor beta chains from one sample sequenced in a study of blood T cell repertoires in COVID-19. Profiled with immunoSEQ multiplex PCR; TCRdb holds only in-frame clones, not every one. The table lists fewer than 250,000 clones, 70% to 90% of them singletons. Input material: PBMCs or T cells enriched from blood (not recorded which). The receptors here all came from a man between 45 and 60 years old who had been exposed to COVID-19.

The rearrangement joins TRBV18 to TRBJ1-2; 10 positions match TRBD1. CDR1 and CDR2 from the germline V gene are KGHSH and LQKENI. The junction had 3 bases not matched to a gene; V was cut back by 0 bases and J by 8 bases. This CDR3 has 14 residues. In DNA, the CDR3 is TGTGCCAGCTCACCACCGGGACAGGGGCGCGGCTACACCTTC. Translated, it gives CASSPPGQGRGYTF.

This rearrangement joins TRBV9 to TRBJ1-1; the match to TRBD1 covers 11 bases. The CDR3 covers 17 residues. Germline CDR1 SGDLS, CDR2 YYNGEE. The V and J ends lost 0 bases and 0 bases, in that order; junction bases with no gene match: 4. This chain's CDR3 is CASSVGTGGNMNTEAFF. The CDR3 region has the DNA TGTGCCAGCAGCGTAGGGACAGGGGGCAACATGAACACTGAAGCTTTCTTT. Full variable domain (remainder filled in from reference TRBV9 and TRBJ1-1): DSGVTQTPKHLITATGQRVTLRCSPRSGDLSVYWYQQSLDQGLQFLIQYYNGEERAKGNILERFSAQQFPDLHSELNLSSLELGDSALYFCASSVGTGGNMNTEAFFGQGTRLTVV.

The chain joins TRBV4-1 to TRBJ2-1, with 13 bases that match TRBD2. Trimming took 3 bases from V and 7 from J; bases not matched to a gene: 6. Germline CDR1 and CDR2: MGHRA and YSYEKL. CDR3 size: 16 residues. The CDR3 DNA sequence: TGCGCCAGCAGCCAGCCGACTAGCGGGAGGAGAAATGAGCAGTTCTTC. It translates to CASSQPTSGRRNEQFF.

This clone was detected only a few times. The gene calls are TRBV30 and TRBJ2-1; maybe TRBD2 (6 bases). Deletions cut 1 base from V and 10 bases from J, with 14 bases between. The length of the CDR3 is 13 residues. Per germline, CDR1 GTSNPN and CDR2 SVGIG (reference sequence). CDR3 sequence (DNA): TGTGCCTGGAGTGGACGGGACTCCATCGAGCAGTTCTTC. It translates to CAWSGRDSIEQFF.

The gene calls are TRBV19 and TRBJ2-5; D is possibly TRBD1 (6 bases). Looked up from germline, CDR1 is LNHDA and CDR2 is SQIVND (reference sequence). V gave up 6 bases and J gave up 5 bases, with 13 bases separating them. This CDR3 spans 13 amino acids. CDR3 loop: CASSHNRVETQYF. The CDR3 DNA follows: TGTGCCAGTAGCCACAACAGGGTTGAGACCCAGTACTTC.